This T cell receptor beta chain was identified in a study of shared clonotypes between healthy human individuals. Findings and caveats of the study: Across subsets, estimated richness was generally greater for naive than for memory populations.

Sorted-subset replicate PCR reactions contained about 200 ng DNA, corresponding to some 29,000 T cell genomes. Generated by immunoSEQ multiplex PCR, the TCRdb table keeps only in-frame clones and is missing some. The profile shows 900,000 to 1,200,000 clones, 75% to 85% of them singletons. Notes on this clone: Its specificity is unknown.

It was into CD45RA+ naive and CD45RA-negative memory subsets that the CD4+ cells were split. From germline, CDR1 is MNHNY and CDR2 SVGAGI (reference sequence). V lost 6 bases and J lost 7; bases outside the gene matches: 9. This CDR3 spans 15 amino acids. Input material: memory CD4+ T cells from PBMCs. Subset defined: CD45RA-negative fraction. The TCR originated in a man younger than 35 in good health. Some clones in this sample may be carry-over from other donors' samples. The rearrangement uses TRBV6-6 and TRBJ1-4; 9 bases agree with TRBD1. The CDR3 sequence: CASSRAGQGGEKLFF. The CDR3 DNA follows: TGTGCCAGCAGCCGAGCGGGACAGGGAGGTGAAAAACTGTTTTTT.